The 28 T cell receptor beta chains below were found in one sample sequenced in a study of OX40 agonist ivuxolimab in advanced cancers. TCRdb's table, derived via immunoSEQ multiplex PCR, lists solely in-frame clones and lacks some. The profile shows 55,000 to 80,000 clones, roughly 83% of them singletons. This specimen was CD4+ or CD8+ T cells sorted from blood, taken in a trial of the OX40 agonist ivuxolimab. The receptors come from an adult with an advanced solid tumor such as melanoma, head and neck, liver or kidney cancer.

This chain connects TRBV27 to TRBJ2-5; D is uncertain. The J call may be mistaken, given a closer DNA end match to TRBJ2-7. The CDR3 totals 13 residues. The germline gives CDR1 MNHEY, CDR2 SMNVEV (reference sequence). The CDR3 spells CASSSSDTYEQYF. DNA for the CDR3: TGTGCCAGCAGTTCCTCCGACACCTACGAGCAGTACTTC.

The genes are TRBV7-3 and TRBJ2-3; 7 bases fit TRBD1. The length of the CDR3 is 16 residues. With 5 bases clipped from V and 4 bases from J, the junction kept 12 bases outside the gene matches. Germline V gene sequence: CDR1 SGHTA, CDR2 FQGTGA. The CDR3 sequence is CASSPLGAGGADTQYF. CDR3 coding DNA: TGTGCCAGCAGCCCCCTGGGGGCAGGGGGTGCAGATACGCAGTATTTT. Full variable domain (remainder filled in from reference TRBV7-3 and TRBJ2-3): GAGVSQTPSNKVTEKGKYVELRCDPISGHTALYWYRQSLGQGPEFLIYFQGTGAADDSGLPNDRFFAVRPEGSVSTLKIQRTERGDSAVYLCASSPLGAGGADTQYFGPGTRLTVL.

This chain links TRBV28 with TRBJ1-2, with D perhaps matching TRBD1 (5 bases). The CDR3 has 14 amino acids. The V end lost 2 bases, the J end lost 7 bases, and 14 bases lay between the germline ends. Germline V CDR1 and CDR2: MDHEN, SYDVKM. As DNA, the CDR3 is TGTGCCAGCAGTTTACGGGGGAGAAGAGGTGGCTACACCTTC. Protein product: CASSLRGRRGGYTF.

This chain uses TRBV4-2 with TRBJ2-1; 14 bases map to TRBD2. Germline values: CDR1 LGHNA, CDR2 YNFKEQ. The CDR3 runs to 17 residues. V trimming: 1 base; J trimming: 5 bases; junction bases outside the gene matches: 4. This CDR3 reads CASSQAGLAGVNNEQFF. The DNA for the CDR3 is TGTGCCAGCAGCCAAGCGGGACTAGCGGGGGTCAACAATGAGCAGTTCTTC.

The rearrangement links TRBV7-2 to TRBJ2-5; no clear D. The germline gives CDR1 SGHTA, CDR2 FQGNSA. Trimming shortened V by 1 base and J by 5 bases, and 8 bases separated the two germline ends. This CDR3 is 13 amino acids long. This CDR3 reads CASSLEFVETQYF. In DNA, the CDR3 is TGTGCCAGCAGCTTAGAGTTTGTGGAGACCCAGTACTTC.

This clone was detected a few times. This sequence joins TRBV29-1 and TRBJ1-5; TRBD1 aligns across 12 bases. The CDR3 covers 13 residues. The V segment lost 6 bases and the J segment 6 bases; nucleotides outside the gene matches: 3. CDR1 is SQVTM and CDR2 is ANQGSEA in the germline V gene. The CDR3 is CSVGQGASQPQHF. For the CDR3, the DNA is TGCAGCGTGGGACAGGGGGCCTCTCAGCCCCAGCATTTT.

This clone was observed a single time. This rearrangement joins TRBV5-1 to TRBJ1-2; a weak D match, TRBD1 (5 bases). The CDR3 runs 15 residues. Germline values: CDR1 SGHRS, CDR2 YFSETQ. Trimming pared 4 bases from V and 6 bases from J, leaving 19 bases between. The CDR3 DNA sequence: TGCGCCAGCAGCGCCTCGGAAGGGGCTCGGAATGGCTACACCTTC. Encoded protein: CASSASEGARNGYTF.

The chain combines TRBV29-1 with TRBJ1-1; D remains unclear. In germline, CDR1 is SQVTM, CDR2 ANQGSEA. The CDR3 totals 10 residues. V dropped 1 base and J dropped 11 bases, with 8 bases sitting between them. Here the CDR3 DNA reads TGCAGCGTTGAAGTCGATCTGGCTTTCTTT. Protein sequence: CSVEVDLAFF.

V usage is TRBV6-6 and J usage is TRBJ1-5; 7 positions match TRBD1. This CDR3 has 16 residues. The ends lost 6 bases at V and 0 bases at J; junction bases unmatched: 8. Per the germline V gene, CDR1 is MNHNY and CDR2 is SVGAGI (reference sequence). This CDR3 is CASSPGTAYSNQPQHF. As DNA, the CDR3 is TGTGCCAGCAGCCCTGGGACAGCTTATAGCAATCAGCCCCAGCATTTT.

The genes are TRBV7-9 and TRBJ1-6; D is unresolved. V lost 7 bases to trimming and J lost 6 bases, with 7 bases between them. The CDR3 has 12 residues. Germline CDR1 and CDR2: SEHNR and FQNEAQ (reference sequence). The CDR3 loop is CASIPVNSPLHF. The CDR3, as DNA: TGTGCCAGCATCCCAGTTAATTCACCCCTCCACTTT.

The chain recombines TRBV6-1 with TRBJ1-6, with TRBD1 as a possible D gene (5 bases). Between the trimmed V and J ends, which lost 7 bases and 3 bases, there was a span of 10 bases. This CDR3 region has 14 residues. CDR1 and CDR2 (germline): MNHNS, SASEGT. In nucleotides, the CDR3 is TGTGCCAGCAAAGCCAGGGACTATAATTCACCCCTCCACTTT. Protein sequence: CASKARDYNSPLHF.

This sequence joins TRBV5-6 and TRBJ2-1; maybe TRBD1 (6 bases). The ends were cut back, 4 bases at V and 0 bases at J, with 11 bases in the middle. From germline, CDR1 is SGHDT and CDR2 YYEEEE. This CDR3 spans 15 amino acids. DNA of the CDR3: TGTGCCAGCAGCACAGGGTGGAGCTCCTACAATGAGCAGTTCTTC. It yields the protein CASSTGWSSYNEQFF.

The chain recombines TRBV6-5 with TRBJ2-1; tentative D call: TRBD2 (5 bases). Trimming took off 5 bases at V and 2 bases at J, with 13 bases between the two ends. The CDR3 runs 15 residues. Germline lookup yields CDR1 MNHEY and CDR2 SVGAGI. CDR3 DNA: TGTGCCAGCAGTCCGGGGTCGGCTGCCTACAATGAGCAGTTCTTC. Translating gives CASSPGSAAYNEQFF.

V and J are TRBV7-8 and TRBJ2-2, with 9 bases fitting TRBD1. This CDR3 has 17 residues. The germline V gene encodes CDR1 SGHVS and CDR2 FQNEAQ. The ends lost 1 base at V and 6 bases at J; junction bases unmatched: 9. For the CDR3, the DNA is TGTGCCAGCAGCTTAGTTATTAGGACAGGGGACCCCGGGGAGCTGTTTTTT. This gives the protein CASSLVIRTGDPGELFF. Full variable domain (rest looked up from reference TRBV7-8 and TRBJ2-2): GAGVSQSPRYKVAKRGQDVALRCDPISGHVSLFWYQQALGQGPEFLTYFQNEAQLDKSGLPSDRFFAERPEGSVSTLKIQRTQQEDSAVYLCASSLVIRTGDPGELFFGEGSRLTVL.

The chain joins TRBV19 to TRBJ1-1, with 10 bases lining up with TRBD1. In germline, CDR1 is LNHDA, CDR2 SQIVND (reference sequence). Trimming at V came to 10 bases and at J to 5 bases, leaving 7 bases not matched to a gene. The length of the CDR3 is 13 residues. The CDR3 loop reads CATEDRGRTEAFF. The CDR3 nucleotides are TGTGCCACCGAGGACAGGGGGAGGACTGAAGCTTTCTTT.

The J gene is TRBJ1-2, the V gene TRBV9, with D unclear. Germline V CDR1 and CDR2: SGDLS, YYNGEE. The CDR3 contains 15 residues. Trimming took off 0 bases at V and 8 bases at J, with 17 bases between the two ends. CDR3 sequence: CASSVARGQEGGYTF. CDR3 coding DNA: TGTGCCAGCAGCGTAGCCCGTGGGCAGGAGGGAGGCTACACCTTC.

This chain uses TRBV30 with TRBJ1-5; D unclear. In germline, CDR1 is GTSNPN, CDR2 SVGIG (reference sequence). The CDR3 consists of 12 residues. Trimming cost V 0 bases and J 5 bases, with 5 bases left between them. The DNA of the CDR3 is TGTGCCTGGAGTGTATGGGATCAGCCCCAGCATTTT. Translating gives CAWSVWDQPQHF. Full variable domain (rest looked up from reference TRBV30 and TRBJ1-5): SQTIHQWPATLVQPVGSPLSLECTVEGTSNPNLYWYRQAAGRGLQLLFYSVGIGQISSEVPQNLSASRPQDRQFILSSKKLLLSDSGFYLCAWSVWDQPQHFGDGTRLSIL.

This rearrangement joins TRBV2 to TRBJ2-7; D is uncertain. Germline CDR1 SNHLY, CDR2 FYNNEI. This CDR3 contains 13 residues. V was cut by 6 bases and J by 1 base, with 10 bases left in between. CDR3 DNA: TGTGCCAGCAGGAATGATTGGTCCTACGAGCAGTACTTC. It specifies CASRNDWSYEQYF.

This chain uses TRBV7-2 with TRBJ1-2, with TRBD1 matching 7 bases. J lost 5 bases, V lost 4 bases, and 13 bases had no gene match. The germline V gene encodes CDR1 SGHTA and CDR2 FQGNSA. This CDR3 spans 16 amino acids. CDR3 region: CASSSTRTGAFYGYTF. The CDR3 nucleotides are TGTGCCAGCAGCTCCACCCGGACAGGAGCCTTTTATGGCTACACCTTC.

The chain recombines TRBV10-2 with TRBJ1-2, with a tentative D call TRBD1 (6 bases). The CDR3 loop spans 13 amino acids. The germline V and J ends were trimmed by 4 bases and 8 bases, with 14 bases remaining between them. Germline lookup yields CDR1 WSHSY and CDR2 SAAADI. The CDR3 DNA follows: TGCGCCAGCAGTGCCACAGGGATGGAAGGCTACACCTTC. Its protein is CASSATGMEGYTF.

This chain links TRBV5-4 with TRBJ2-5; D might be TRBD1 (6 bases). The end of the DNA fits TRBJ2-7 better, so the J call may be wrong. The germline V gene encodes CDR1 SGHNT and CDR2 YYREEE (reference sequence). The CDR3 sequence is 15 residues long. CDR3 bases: TGTGCCAGCAGCCAGACAGGTCAGAGCTCCTACGAGCAGTACTTC. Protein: CASSQTGQSSYEQYF.

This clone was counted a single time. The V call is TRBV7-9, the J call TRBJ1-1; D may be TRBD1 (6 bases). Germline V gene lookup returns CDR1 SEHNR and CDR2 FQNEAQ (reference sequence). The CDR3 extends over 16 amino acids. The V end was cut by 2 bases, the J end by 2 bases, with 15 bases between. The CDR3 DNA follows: TGTGCCAGCAGCTTAAAGTCAAGGGGGAGAAACACTGAAGCTTTCTTT. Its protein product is CASSLKSRGRNTEAFF.

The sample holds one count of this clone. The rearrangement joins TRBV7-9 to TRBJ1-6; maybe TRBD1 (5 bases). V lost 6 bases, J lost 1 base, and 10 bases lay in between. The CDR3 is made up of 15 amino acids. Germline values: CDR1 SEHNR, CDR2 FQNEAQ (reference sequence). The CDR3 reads CASRNQGSYNSPLHF. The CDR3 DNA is TGTGCCAGCAGAAATCAGGGTTCCTATAATTCACCCCTCCACTTT.

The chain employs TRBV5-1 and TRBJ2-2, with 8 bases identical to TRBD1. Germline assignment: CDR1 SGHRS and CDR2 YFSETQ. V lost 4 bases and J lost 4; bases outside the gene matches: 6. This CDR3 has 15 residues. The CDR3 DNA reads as TGCGCCAGCAGCCAAGACAGGGGAGTCACCGGGGAGCTGTTTTTT. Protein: CASSQDRGVTGELFF. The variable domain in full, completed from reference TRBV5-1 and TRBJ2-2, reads KAGVTQTPRYLIKTRGQQVTLSCSPISGHRSVSWYQQTPGQGLQFLFEYFSETQRNKGNFPGRFSGRQFSNSRSEMNVSTLELGDSALYLCASSQDRGVTGELFFGEGSRLTVL.

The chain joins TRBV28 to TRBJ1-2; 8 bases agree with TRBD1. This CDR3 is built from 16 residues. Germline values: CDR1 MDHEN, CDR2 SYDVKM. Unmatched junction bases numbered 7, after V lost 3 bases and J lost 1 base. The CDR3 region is CASSLGGTGFNYGYTF. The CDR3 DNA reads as TGTGCCAGCAGTTTGGGCGGGACAGGCTTTAACTATGGCTACACCTTC.

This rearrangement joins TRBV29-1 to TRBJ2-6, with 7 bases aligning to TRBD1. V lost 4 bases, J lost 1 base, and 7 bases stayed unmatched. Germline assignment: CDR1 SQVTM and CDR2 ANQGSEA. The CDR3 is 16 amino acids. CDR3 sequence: CSVVRDSQSGANVLTF. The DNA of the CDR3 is TGCAGCGTTGTGAGGGACAGTCAATCTGGGGCCAACGTCCTGACTTTC.

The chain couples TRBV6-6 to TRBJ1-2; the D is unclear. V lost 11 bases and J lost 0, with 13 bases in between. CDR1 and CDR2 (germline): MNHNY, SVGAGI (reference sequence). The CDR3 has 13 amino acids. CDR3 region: CASRMDSNYGYTF. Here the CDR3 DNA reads TGTGCCTCCAGGATGGACTCTAACTATGGCTACACCTTC.

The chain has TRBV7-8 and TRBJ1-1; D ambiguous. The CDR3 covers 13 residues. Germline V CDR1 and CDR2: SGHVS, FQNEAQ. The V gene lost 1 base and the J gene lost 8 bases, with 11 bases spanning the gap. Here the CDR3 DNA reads TGTGCCAGCAGCTTAGTACTGGGCAGAGAAGCTTTCTTT. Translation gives CASSLVLGREAFF. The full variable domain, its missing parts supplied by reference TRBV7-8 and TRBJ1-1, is GAGVSQSPRYKVAKRGQDVALRCDPISGHVSLFWYQQALGQGPEFLTYFQNEAQLDKSGLPSDRFFAERPEGSVSTLKIQRTQQEDSAVYLCASSLVLGREAFFGQGTRLTVV.